These 5 T cell receptor beta chains share one sample of origin, sequenced in a study of blood T cell repertoires in COVID-19. Produced via immunoSEQ multiplex PCR; TCRdb's table is partial and in-frame only. The sample holds tens of thousands of clones, 77% seen once. The sequencing input was peripheral blood. The source is a man aged 65 to 79 with COVID-19, enrolled during active disease.

The chain employs TRBV10-1 and TRBJ1-5; 10 positions match TRBD1. Germline V lookup: CDR1 WNHNN, CDR2 SYGVQD (reference sequence). This CDR3 has 16 residues. V dropped 8 bases and J dropped 5; count of bases not matched to a gene: 12. CDR3 sequence: CASEHRDRGWDQPQHF. The CDR3 DNA is TGCGCCAGCGAGCACCGGGACAGGGGTTGGGATCAGCCCCAGCATTTT.

The rearrangement uses TRBV18 and TRBJ1-1; possibly TRBD1 for D (5 bases). Between the trimmed V and J ends, which lost 1 base and 1 base, there was a span of 10 bases. Germline V lookup: CDR1 KGHSH, CDR2 LQKENI. The CDR3 has 15 residues. CDR3 in DNA: TGTGCCAGCTCACCACGAGGCCAGGGGAACACTGAAGCTTTCTTT. Translation gives CASSPRGQGNTEAFF.

The CDR3 sequence is CASSLQGSPYNEQFF. CDR3 DNA sequence: TGTGCCAGCAGCTTACAGGGTTCCCCCTACAATGAGCAGTTCTTC. V and J are TRBV7-3 and TRBJ2-1; D is possibly TRBD1 (5 bases). V was pared by 2 bases and J by 2 bases, with 10 bases between. The germline V gene encodes CDR1 SGHTA and CDR2 FQGTGA. The length of the CDR3 is 15 residues.

The J gene is TRBJ1-2, the V gene TRBV11-2; 9 nucleotides match TRBD1. Trimming took 6 bases from V and 10 from J; bases not matched to a gene: 21. The germline V gene encodes CDR1 SGHAT and CDR2 FQNNGV. The CDR3 has 17 residues. CDR3 in DNA: TGTGCCAGCAGAAAACTACTAACCGGGACAGGGCGTTTAGCCTACACCTTC. Translated, it gives CASRKLLTGTGRLAYTF.

The chain links TRBV4-3 to TRBJ1-1, with a tentative D call TRBD1 (6 bases). V lost 1 base to trimming and J lost 8 bases, with 14 bases between them. There are 14 residues in the CDR3. Germline CDR1 LGHNA, CDR2 YSLEER. The CDR3 loop reads CASSQGGRGYEAFF. The CDR3 region has the DNA TGCGCCAGCAGCCAAGGGGGCAGGGGATACGAAGCTTTCTTT.